This TCR beta chain was obtained from a study of blood T cell repertoires in COVID-19. About the study: Spain, Italy and the United States supplied samples that represented acute and convalescent COVID-19. T cells, B-cell-depleted T cells, or PBMCs supplied cDNA or gDNA.

The CDR3 covers 17 residues. The ends were cut back, 5 bases at V and 1 base at J, with 15 bases in the middle. Germline V CDR1 and CDR2: SGHVS, FNYEAQ. The authors' processing: The authors estimated nucleated cell counts from reference gene primer amplification. TCRdb's copy holds only in-frame clones and misses some; the assay was immunoSEQ multiplex PCR. The V and J calls and clone size were taken over from that table, and D and trimming were inferred from the DNA. The sample holds roughly 190,000 clones; 88% are singletons and the top ten take about 4.5%. The sequence derives from a human donor in a cohort sampled during active COVID-19. Sequenced sample: peripheral blood. V is TRBV7-6 and J is TRBJ2-6; tentative D call: TRBD1 (5 bases). The CDR3 nucleotides read TGTGCCAGCAGCCTAGGGGCACCGAGATCTGGGGCCAACGTCCTGACTTTC. This translates into CASSLGAPRSGANVLTF.